Presented here are 6 T cell receptor beta chains from one specimen sequenced in a study of ipilimumab plus nivolumab after autologous stem cell transplantation. Libraries were prepared by immunoSEQ multiplex PCR; TCRdb keeps only in-frame clonotypes and omits some of them. Counted here are around 19,000 clones, around 82% occurring once; the ten biggest clones make up more than 6.5%. The specimen comprised PBMCs, sampled in a trial of ipilimumab plus nivolumab as post-transplant consolidation. The source of these receptors is a male donor with diffuse large B-cell lymphoma.

The CDR3 sequence is CASSSPGSEQYF. The CDR3 coding sequence is TGTGCCAGCAGCTCCCCCGGAAGCGAGCAGTACTTC. V usage is TRBV7-8 and J usage is TRBJ2-5; D uncertain. The J call may be faulty, since TRBJ2-7 better matches the DNA end. Germline V gene lookup returns CDR1 SGHVS and CDR2 FQNEAQ. There are 12 residues in the CDR3.

Concerning this clone: The junction and the germline gene differ at one end; a read error may be behind it. Additional DNA sequences in this sample encode the identical CDR3. The gene calls are TRBV23-1 and TRBJ1-4; TRBD1 matches at 9 bases. TRBV23-1 is an ORF, and what it does is uncertain. The CDR3 spans 20 residues. CDR3 region: CASSQSVSRTGAPLREKLFF. Here the CDR3 DNA reads TGCGCCAGCAGCCAATCGGTTTCGAGGACAGGGGCGCCATTGAGGGAAAAACTGTTTTTT.

V usage is TRBV27 and J usage is TRBJ1-3; possibly TRBD1 for D (5 bases). Between the trimmed V and J ends, which lost 5 bases and 0 bases, there was a span of 14 bases. The CDR3 extends over 16 amino acids. The germline gives CDR1 MNHEY, CDR2 SMNVEV (reference sequence). The CDR3 sequence: CASSPGVGTSGNTIYF. In nucleotides, the CDR3 is TGTGCCAGCAGTCCTGGTGTGGGGACCTCTGGAAACACCATATATTTT.

The rearrangement joins TRBV9 to TRBJ2-1; D perhaps matches TRBD1 (6 bases). Germline CDR1 is SGDLS and CDR2 is YYNGEE. This CDR3 region has 14 residues. Trimming took 0 bases from V and 6 from J, leaving 10 bases between them. The CDR3, as DNA: TGTGCCAGCAGCGTAGTTCAGGGGCGCAATGAGCAGTTCTTC. Protein sequence: CASSVVQGRNEQFF.

The V gene is TRBV6-1, the J gene TRBJ2-7; D unresolved. Trimming shortened V by 6 bases and J by 0 bases, and 6 bases separated the two germline ends. Per germline, CDR1 MNHNS and CDR2 SASEGT. This CDR3 is built from 12 residues. CDR3 sequence (DNA): TGTGCCAGCAGCCCGACCTCCTACGAGCAGTACTTC. Translating it yields CASSPTSYEQYF.

This chain uses TRBV2 with TRBJ2-1; D may correspond to TRBD1 or TRBD2 (5 bases each). The CDR3 contains 13 residues. Looked up from germline, CDR1 is SNHLY and CDR2 is FYNNEI. Trimming pared 8 bases from V and 5 bases from J, leaving 13 bases between. The chain's CDR3 is CASGTGLNNEQFF. The DNA for the CDR3 is TGTGCCAGCGGGACCGGACTCAACAATGAGCAGTTCTTC.